This T cell receptor beta chain was obtained from a study of response to subunit inactivated influenza vaccine. Germline CDR1 SGDLS, CDR2 YYNGEE. The germline V and J ends were trimmed by 0 bases and 5 bases, with 14 bases remaining between them. The CDR3 spans 16 residues. This clonotype was counted between two and nine times. MiXCR, run by TCRdb on the RT-PCR reads, gives a single entry per CDR3 protein. Of hundreds of thousands of distinct CDR3 sequences in the sample, over 9% were seen once. These data also formed part of another study, on T cells expressing NK-cell markers. That paper notes: The authors made TCR beta cDNA libraries by 5'RACE template switching. This switching added a universal primer site and UMIs. Sequencing covered eight donors, seven HCMV-seropositive and one seronegative. Similarly, these clonotypes led the CD3+CD56-NKG2C+ fraction as well in a handful of donors. Nothing established the HCMV specificity of expanded NKG2C+ T cell clones.

Sequenced here: PBMCs from blood, sampled on the day of vaccination. This TCR was recovered from a man in his fifties who received an inactivated influenza vaccine. This chain joins TRBV9 and TRBJ2-2, with TRBD2 as a possible D gene (7 bases). The CDR3 is CASSVGGGARTGELFF. CDR3 sequence (DNA): TGTGCCAGCAGCGTAGGAGGGGGGGCTCGGACCGGGGAGCTGTTTTTT.